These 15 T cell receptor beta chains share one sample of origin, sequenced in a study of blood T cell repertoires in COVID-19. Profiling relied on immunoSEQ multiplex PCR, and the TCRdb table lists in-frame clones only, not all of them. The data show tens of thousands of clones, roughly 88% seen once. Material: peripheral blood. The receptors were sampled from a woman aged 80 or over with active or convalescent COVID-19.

This chain's CDR3 is CATTTFGTIGEGYTF. The CDR3 nucleotides read TGTGCCACCACTACTTTTGGGACTATAGGTGAAGGCTACACCTTC. V usage is TRBV2 and J usage is TRBJ1-2; a possible D gene is TRBD1 (5 bases). CDR1 is SNHLY, CDR2 FYNNEI, per germline. The germline V and J ends were trimmed by 10 bases and 8 bases, with 26 bases remaining between them. The CDR3 length is 15 residues.

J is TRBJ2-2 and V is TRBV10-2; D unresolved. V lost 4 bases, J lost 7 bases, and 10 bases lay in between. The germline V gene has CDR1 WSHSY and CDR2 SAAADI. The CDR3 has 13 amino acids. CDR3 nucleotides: TGCGCCAGCAGTGCGCAGTGGTACGGGGAGCTGTTTTTT. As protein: CASSAQWYGELFF.

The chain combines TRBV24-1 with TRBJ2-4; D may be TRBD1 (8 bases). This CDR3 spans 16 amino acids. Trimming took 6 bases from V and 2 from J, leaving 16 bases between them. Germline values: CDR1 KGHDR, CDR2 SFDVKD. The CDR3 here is CATSSTGGGSKNIQYF. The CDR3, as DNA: TGTGCCACCAGTTCAACAGGGGGAGGGTCCAAAAACATTCAGTACTTC.

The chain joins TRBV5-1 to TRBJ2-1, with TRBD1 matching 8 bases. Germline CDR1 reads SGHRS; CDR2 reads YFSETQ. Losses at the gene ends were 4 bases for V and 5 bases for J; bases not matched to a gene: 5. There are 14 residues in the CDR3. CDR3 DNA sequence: TGCGCCAGCAGCACGGACAGGGAGAACAATGAGCAGTTCTTC. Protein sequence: CASSTDRENNEQFF. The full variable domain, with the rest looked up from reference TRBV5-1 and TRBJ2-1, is KAGVTQTPRYLIKTRGQQVTLSCSPISGHRSVSWYQQTPGQGLQFLFEYFSETQRNKGNFPGRFSGRQFSNSRSEMNVSTLELGDSALYLCASSTDRENNEQFFGPGTRLTVL.

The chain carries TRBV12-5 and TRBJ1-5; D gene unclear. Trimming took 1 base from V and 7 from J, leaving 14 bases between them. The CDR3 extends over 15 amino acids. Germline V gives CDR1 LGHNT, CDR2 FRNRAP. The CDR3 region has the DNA TGTGCTAGTGGTTTGGACCCCCCACAGAGACAGCCCCAGCATTTT. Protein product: CASGLDPPQRQPQHF. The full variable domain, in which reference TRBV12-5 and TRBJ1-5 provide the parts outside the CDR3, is DARVTQTPRHKVTEMGQEVTMRCQPILGHNTVFWYRQTMMQGLELLAYFRNRAPLDDSGMPKDRFSAEMPDATLATLKIQPSEPRDSAVYFCASGLDPPQRQPQHFGDGTRLSIL.

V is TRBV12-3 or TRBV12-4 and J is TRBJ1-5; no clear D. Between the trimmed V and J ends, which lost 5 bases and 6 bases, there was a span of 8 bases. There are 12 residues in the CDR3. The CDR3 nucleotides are TGTGCCAGCAGTAAAGCCCCTCAGCCCCAGCATTTT. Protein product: CASSKAPQPQHF.

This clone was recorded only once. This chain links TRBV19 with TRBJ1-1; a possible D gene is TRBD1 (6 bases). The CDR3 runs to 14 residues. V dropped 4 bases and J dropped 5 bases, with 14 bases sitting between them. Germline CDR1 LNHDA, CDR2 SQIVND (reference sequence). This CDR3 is CASSTGQSSTEAFF. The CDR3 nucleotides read TGTGCCAGTAGTACCGGACAGAGTTCGACTGAAGCTTTCTTT.

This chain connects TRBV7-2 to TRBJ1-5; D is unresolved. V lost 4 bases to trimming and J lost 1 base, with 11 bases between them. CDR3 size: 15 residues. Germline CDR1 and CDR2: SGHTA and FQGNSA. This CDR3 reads CASSWRGGSNQPQHF. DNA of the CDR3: TGTGCCAGCAGCTGGCGGGGAGGAAGCAATCAGCCCCAGCATTTT.

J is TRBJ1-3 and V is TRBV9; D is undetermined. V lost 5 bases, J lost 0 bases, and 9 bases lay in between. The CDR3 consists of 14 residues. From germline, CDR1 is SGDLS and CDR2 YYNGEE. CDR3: CASRGVDSGNTIYF. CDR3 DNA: TGTGCCAGCAGGGGAGTTGACTCTGGAAACACCATATATTTT.

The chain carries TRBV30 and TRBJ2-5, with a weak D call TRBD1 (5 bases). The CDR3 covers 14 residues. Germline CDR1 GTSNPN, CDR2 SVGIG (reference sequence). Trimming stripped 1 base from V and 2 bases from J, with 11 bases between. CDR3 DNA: TGTGCCTGGAGTGGGGGCTTATGGCAAGAGACCCAGTACTTC. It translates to CAWSGGLWQETQYF.

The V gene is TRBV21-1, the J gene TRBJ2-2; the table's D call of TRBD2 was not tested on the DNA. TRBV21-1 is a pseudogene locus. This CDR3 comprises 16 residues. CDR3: CASSKAGRESAGELFF. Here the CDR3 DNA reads TGTGCCAGCAGCAAAGCAGGCCGGGAAAGCGCCGGGGAGCTGTTTTTT.

The CDR3 DNA reads TGCAGCGTCGACCGGTCAGGGGTTGGTACGCAGTATTTT. Protein: CSVDRSGVGTQYF. This chain links TRBV29-1 with TRBJ2-3, with D tentatively TRBD1 (6 bases). The CDR3 extends over 13 amino acids. The germline V and J ends were trimmed by 6 bases and 8 bases, with 18 bases remaining between them. Germline values: CDR1 SQVTM, CDR2 ANQGSEA.

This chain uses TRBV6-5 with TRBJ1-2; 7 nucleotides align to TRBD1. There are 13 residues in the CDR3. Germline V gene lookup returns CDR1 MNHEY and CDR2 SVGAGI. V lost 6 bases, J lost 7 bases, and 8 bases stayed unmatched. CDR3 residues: CASRTGTAAGYTF. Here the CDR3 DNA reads TGTGCCAGCAGGACAGGGACCGCCGCTGGCTACACCTTC.

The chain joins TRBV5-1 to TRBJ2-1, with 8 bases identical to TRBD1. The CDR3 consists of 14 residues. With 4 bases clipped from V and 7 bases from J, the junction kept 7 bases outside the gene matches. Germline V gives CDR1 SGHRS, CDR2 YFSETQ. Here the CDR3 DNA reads TGCGCCAGCAGCGCACAAACAGGGGGGAATGAGCAGTTCTTC. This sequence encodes CASSAQTGGNEQFF.

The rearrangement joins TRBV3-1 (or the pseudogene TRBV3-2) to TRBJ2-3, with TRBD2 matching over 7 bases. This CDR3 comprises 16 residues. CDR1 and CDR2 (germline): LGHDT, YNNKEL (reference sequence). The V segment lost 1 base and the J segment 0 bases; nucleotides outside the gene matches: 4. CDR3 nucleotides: TGTGCCAGCAGCCAAGGGCTTAGCGGGAGCACAGATACGCAGTATTTT. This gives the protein CASSQGLSGSTDTQYF.